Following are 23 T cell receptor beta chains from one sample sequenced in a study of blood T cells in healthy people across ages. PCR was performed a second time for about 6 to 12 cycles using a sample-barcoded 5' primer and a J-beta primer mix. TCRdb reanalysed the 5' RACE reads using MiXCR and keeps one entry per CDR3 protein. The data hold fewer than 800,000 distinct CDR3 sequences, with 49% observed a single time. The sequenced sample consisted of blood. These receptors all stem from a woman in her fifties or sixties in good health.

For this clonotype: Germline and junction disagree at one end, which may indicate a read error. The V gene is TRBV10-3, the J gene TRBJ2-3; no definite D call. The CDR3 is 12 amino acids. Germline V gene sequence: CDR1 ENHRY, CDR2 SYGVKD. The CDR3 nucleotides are TGTGCCGTCAGTCCGACTGGAGATACGCAGTATTTT. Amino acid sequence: CAVSPTGDTQYF.

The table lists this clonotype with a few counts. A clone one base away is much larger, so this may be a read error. CDR3 nucleotides: TGTGCCAGCAGTGCGCGGGGACTAGCGGCCGAGCAGTTCTTC. The encoded protein is CASSARGLAAEQFF. The V call is TRBV12-3 or TRBV12-4, the J call TRBJ2-1; 11 bases fit TRBD2. The ends lost 5 bases at V and 10 bases at J; junction bases unmatched: 7. The CDR3 consists of 14 residues.

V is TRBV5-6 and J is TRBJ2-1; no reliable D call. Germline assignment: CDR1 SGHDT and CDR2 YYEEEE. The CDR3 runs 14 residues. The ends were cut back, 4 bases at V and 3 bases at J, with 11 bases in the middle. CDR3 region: CASSGRDYYNEQFF. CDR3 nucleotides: TGTGCCAGCAGCGGCAGAGATTACTACAATGAGCAGTTCTTC.

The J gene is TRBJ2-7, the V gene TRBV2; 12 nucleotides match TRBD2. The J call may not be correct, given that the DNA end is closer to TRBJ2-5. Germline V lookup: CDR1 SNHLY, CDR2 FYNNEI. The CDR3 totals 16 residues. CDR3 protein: CASSSPTSGRTETQYF. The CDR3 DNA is TGTGCCAGCAGTTCGCCGACTAGCGGGAGAACGGAGACCCAGTACTTC.

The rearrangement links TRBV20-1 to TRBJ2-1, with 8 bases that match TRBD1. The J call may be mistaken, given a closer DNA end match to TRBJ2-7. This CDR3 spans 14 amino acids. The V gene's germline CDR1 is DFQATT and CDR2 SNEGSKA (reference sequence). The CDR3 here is CSARRTGQVNEQYF. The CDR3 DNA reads TGCAGTGCTAGACGCACGGGACAGGTCAATGAGCAGTACTTC.

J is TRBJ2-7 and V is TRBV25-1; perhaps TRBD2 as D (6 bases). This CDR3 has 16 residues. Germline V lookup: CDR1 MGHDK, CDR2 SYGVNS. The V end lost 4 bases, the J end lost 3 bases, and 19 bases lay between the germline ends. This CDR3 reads CASSASLGRTVYEQYF. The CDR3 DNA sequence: TGTGCCAGCAGTGCTTCCTTAGGGAGGACGGTCTACGAGCAGTACTTC.

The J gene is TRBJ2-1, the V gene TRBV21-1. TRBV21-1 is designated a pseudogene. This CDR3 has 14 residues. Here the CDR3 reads CASSNRLLYNEQFF. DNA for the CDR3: TGTGCCAGCAGCAACAGGTTATTATACAATGAGCAGTTCTTC.

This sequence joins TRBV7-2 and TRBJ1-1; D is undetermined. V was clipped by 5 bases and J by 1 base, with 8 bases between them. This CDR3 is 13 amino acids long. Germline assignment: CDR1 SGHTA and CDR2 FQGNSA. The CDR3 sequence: CASSKDGNTEAFF. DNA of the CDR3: TGTGCCAGCAGCAAAGATGGGAACACTGAAGCTTTCTTT.

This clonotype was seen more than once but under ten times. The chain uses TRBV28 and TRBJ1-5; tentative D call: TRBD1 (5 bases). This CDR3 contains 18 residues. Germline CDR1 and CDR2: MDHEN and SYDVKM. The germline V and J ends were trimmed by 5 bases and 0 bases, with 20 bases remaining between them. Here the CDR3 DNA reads TGTGCCAGCAGTGCCCCCCGGGACCGAGGTTATAGCAATCAGCCCCAGCATTTT. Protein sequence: CASSAPRDRGYSNQPQHF.

CDR3 sequence (DNA): TGTGCCAGCAGTGAAGTTGGACAGGGGGCGAATGAGCAGTTCTTC. It codes for CASSEVGQGANEQFF. This rearrangement joins TRBV6-1 to TRBJ2-1, with 11 positions matching TRBD1. Germline V gene sequence: CDR1 MNHNS, CDR2 SASEGT. The ends lost 1 base at V and 7 bases at J; junction bases unmatched: 3. There are 15 residues in the CDR3.

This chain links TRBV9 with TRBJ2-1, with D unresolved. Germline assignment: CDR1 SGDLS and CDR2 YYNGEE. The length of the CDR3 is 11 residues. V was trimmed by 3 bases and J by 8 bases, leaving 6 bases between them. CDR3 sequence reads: CASSETHEQFF. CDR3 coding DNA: TGTGCCAGCAGCGAGACCCATGAGCAGTTCTTC.

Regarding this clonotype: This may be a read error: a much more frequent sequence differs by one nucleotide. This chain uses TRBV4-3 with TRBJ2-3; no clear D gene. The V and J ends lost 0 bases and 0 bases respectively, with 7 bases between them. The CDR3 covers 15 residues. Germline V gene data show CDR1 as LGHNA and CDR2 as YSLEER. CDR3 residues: CASSQERFSTDTQYF. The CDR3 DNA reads TGCGCCAGCAGCCAAGAGCGGTTTAGCACAGATACGCAGTATTTT.

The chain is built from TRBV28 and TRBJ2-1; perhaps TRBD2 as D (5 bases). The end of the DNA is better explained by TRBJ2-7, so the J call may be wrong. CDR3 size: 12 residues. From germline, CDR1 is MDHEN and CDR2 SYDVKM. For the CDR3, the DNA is TGTGCCAGCAGGGGAGTCTACAATGAGCAGTACTTC. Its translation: CASRGVYNEQYF.

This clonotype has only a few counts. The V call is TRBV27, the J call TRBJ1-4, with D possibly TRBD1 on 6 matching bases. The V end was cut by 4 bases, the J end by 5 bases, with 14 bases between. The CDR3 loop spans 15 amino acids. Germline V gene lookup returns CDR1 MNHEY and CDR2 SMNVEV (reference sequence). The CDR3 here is CASSSKAGVNEKLFF. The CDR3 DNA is TGTGCCAGCAGTTCGAAGGCAGGGGTAAATGAAAAACTGTTTTTT.

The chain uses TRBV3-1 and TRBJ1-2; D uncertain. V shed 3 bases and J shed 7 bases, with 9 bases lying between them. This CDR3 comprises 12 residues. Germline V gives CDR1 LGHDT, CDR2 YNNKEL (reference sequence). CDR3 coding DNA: TGTGCCAGCAGCCATGGACGGGTTGGCTACACCTTC. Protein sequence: CASSHGRVGYTF.

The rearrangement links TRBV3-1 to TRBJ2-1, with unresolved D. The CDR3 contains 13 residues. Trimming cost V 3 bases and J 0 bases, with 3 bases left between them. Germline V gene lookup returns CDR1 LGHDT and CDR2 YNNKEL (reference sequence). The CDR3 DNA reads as TGTGCCAGCAGCCACCACTCCTACAATGAGCAGTTCTTC. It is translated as CASSHHSYNEQFF.

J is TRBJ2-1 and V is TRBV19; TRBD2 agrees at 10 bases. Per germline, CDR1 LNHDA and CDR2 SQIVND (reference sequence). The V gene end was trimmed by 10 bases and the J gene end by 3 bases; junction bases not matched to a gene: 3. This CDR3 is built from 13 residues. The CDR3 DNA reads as TGTGCCACTAGGACTAGCGGCTACAATGAGCAGTTCTTC. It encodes CATRTSGYNEQFF.

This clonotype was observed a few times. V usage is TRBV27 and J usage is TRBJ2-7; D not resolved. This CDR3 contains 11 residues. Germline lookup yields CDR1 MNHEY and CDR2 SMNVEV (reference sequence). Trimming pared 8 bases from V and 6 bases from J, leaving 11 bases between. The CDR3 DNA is TGTGCCAGCTCGATTGGGTGCGAGCAGTACTTC. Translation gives CASSIGCEQYF.

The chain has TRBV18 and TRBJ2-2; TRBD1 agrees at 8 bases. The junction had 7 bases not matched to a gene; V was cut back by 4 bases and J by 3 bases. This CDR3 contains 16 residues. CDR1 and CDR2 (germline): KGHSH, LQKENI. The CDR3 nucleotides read TGTGCCAGCTCACGCCCGACAGGGGTTGACACCGGGGAGCTGTTTTTT. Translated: CASSRPTGVDTGELFF. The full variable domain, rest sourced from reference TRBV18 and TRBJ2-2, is NAGVMQNPRHLVRRRGQEARLRCSPMKGHSHVYWYRQLPEEGLKFMVYLQKENIIDESGMPKERFSAEFPKEGPSILRIQQVVRGDSAAYFCASSRPTGVDTGELFFGEGSRLTVL.

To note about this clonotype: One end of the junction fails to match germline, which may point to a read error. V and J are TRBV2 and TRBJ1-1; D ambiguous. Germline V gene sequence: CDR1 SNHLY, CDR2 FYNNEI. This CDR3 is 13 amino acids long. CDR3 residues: CASSEERATEAFF. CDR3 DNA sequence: TGTGCCAGCAGTGAAGAGAGGGCGACTGAGGCTTTCTTT.

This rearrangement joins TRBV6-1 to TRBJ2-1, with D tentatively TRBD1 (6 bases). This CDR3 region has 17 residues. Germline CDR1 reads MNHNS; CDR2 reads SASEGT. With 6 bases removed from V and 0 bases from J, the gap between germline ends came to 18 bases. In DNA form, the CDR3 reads TGTGCCAGCAGCCGCTTCAGTACAGGGAGCTCCTACAATGAGCAGTTCTTC. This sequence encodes CASSRFSTGSSYNEQFF.

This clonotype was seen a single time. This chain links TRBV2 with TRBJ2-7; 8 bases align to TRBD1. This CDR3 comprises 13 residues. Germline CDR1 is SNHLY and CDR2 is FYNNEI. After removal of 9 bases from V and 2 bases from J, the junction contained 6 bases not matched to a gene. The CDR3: CARGDRRTYEQYF. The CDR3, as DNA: TGTGCCAGAGGGGACAGGCGCACCTACGAGCAGTACTTC.

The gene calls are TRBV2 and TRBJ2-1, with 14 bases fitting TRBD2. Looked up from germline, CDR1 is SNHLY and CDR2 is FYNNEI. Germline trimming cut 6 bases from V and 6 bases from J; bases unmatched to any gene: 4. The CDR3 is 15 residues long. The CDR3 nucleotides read TGTGCCAGCAGGAGACTAGCGGGAGGGCCCAATGAGCAGTTCTTC. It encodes CASRRLAGGPNEQFF. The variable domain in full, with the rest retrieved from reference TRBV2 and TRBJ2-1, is EPEVTQTPSHQVTQMGQEVILRCVPISNHLYFYWYRQILGQKVEFLVSFYNNEISEKSEIFDDQFSVERPDGSNFTLKIRSTKLEDSAMYFCASRRLAGGPNEQFFGPGTRLTVL.